A selection of T cell receptor beta chains follows, all from one sample in a study of cytomegalovirus exposure and HLA in healthy donors. Sequenced by immunoSEQ multiplex PCR; TCRdb stores in-frame clones only, minus some. The table records 110,000 to 150,000 clones, approximately 80% of them present only once. Sequenced material: PBMCs. The source is a woman aged 35 to 49 in good health and CMV-seropositive. The CDR3 runs from the conserved cysteine through the conserved F or W.

>TRBJ2-5|TRBV15
CATSRDTGTGETQYF
>TRBJ2-7|TRBV7-9
CASSLNSQTYEQYF
>NA|TRBV15
CATSRGGEQYF
>TRBJ2-7|TRBV2
CASSDNISYEQYF
>TRBJ1-1|TRBV28
CASSQPTGSLNTEAFF
>TRBJ2-3|TRBV5-1
CASRIFGVTDTQYF
>TRBJ2-1|TRBV28
CASSDGTAYNEQFF
>TRBJ2-7|TRBV18
CASSRGTSGSWAYEQYF
>TRBJ2-5|TRBV9
CASSARASGQETQYF
>TRBJ2-5|TRBV11-2
CASSLPGAGETQYF
>TRBJ2-2|TRBV10-1
CASSGQGSDTGELFF
>TRBJ2-7|TRBV4-2
CASSQEGQGSSYEQYF
>TRBJ2-3|TRBV11-1
CASSLYTDTQYF
>TRBJ2-7|TRBV5-1
CASSGLGHTYEQYF
>TRBJ1-4|TRBV5-5
CASSFGDRRITNEKLFF
>TRBJ1-6|TRBV30
CAWRETGTGTTSPLHF
>TRBJ1-3|TRBV30
CAWQGSGNTIYF
>TRBJ1-6|TRBV30
CAWRGKGGRNSPLHF
>TRBJ1-4|TRBV4-1
CASSKTGAGEKLFF
>TRBJ1-1|TRBV27
CASSLTGWNTEAFF
>TRBJ2-3|TRBV5-4
CASSLGTGFTDTQYF
>TRBJ1-5|TRBV28
CASSLGTVYQPQHF
>TRBJ2-1|TRBV10-2
CASSELGGLLTNEQFF
>TRBJ2-2|TRBV7-9
CASSGGANTGELFF
>TRBJ2-5|TRBV10-3
CAISELDREGTQYF
>TRBJ1-3|TRBV28
CASSFSGNTIYF
>TRBJ2-5|TRBV11-2
CASSLRPLAGIQETQYF
>TRBJ1-2|TRBV6-5
CASSELRGTYGYTF
>TRBJ1-1|TRBV7-2
CASSFTGNTEAFF
>TRBJ2-7|TRBV5-8
CASSLPQGPYEQYF
>TRBJ1-2|TRBV6-5
CAVQSTGGNGYTF
>TRBJ2-4|TRBV5-1
CASSLDSPYTLAKNIQYF
>TRBJ1-1|TRBV29-1
CSYEQNTEAFF
>TRBJ2-5|TRBV7-9
CASSLREGWADFQETQYF
>TRBJ2-5|TRBV28
CASSLVSDTQYF
>TRBJ2-7|TRBV11-1
CASGGSPGYEQYF
>TRBJ2-2|TRBV4-2
CASSPSSGRAAGELFF
>TRBJ2-7|TRBV27
CASSLSMGLAVYEQYF
>TRBJ1-6|TRBV10-3
CAISLDRANNSPLHF
>TRBJ1-5|TRBV4-3
CASSQDRGGSNRPQHF